The following is a T cell receptor beta chain sequence with its context. The protocol was immunoSEQ multiplex PCR, while the TCRdb copy is restricted to in-frame clones and leaves out a portion. This table has 150,000 to 200,000 clones, 80% to 85% appearing once. These data come from a study of blood T cell repertoires in COVID-19. For the study at large: T cells, B-cell-depleted T cells, or PBMCs supplied cDNA or gDNA.

CDR3 size: 16 residues. V gave up 1 base and J gave up 9 bases, with 16 bases separating them. The germline V gene has CDR1 SGHTA and CDR2 FQGNSA. This sequence originates from a middle-aged man who had recovered from COVID-19. Sequenced input: PBMCs or T cells enriched from blood (not recorded which). J is TRBJ1-6 and V is TRBV7-2, with D uncertain. The CDR3 DNA reads as TGTGCCAGCAGCTTAGACCCGGGTGCCTTTCGTTCACCCCTCCACTTT. Protein sequence: CASSLDPGAFRSPLHF. The variable domain in full, completed from reference TRBV7-2 and TRBJ1-6, reads GAGVSQSPSNKVTEKGKDVELRCDPISGHTALYWYRQSLGQGLEFLIYFQGNSAPDKSGLPSDRFSAERTGGSVSTLTIQRTQQEDSAVYLCASSLDPGAFRSPLHFGNGTRLTVT.